The T cell receptor beta chain under discussion was sequenced for a study of shared clonotypes between healthy human individuals. The germline CDR1 and CDR2 sequences are SGHTA and FQGTGA. This CDR3 is built from 13 residues. V was clipped by 2 bases and J by 4 bases, with 7 bases between them. Sequencing was performed with immunoSEQ multiplex PCR; in TCRdb, only in-frame clones are kept and a portion is missing. The sample contains hundreds of thousands of clones, about three quarters of which appear only once. A remark on this clone: The same CDR3 arises from other DNA sequences in this sample as well.

The sequenced material came from memory CD4+ T cells sorted from blood. Subset indicated: CD45RA-negative fraction. V gene TRBV7-3 combines with J gene TRBJ2-3; D gene unclear. The source of this sequence is a woman in her 30s in good health. Here the CDR3 DNA reads TGTGCCAGCAGCTTATCCGGGTCAGATACGCAGTATTTT. Translation: CASSLSGSDTQYF.